The present entry profiles one T cell receptor (beta chain) with its context. What it binds is unknown. The record originates from a study of T-cell memory formation after mild COVID-19. Study information: Most TCR clusters belonged to a single donor. Study-level results: Unconfirmed was the SARS-CoV-2 specificity of second-wave clones that peaked on day 37.

Trimming removed 2 bases at V and 0 bases at J, with 7 bases between. The CDR3 has 14 residues. Per germline, CDR1 SGHTA and CDR2 FQGNSA. Using its own MiXCR run on the 5' RACE reads, TCRdb lists one record per CDR3 protein. The table lists around 370,000 distinct CDR3 sequences, more than 20% of them singletons. The clonotype was recovered from an adult woman who had mild COVID-19 (a few samples of this study predate the infection). Cell type and time point are not known. The chain uses TRBV7-2 and TRBJ1-1, with D uncertain. The sample taken for sequencing was PBMCs or a T cell subset sorted from them (not recorded which). The CDR3 region has the DNA TGTGCCAGCAGCTTAATTATCATGAACACTGAAGCTTTCTTT. Protein: CASSLIIMNTEAFF.